Each of the 28 T cell receptor beta chains below was sequenced from the same sample in a study of glioma-infiltrating T cells. Amplification of TCR alpha and beta CDR3 regions from RNA used iRepertoire nested multiplex PCR. Each CDR3 protein gets one entry after TCRdb re-called the multiplex PCR reads with MiXCR. In the table there are tens of thousands of distinct CDR3 sequences, roughly 39% of which are singletons. Specimen: glioma tissue, nonneoplastic brain tissue, or PBMCs (not recorded which). The receptors come from a human donor with low-grade glioma or glioblastoma, undergoing nonglioma brain surgery, or in good health (not recorded which).

The chain couples TRBV6-5 to TRBJ1-1; 7 bases line up with TRBD1. This CDR3 has 14 amino acids. Germline V CDR1 and CDR2: MNHEY, SVGAGI. J was trimmed by 1 base and V by 6 bases; bases with no gene match: 5. The CDR3 DNA sequence: TGTGCCAGCAGGGGACGGGACAGGAACACTGAAGCTTTCTTT. Translation gives CASRGRDRNTEAFF.

The chain recombines TRBV5-5 with TRBJ2-7; no firm D call. The germline gives CDR1 SGHKS, CDR2 YYEKEE (reference sequence). This CDR3 has 15 amino acids. V lost 6 bases and J lost 3, with 19 bases in between. The CDR3 bases are TGTGCCAGCACCTCAAGCCCTACTGAATTCTACGAGCAGTACTTC. It codes for CASTSSPTEFYEQYF. Looking up the rest from reference TRBV5-5 and TRBJ2-7 gives the full variable domain: DAGVTQSPTHLIKTRGQQVTLRCSPISGHKSVSWYQQVLGQGPQFIFQYYEKEERGRGNFPDRFSARQFPNYSSELNVNALLLGDSALYLCASTSSPTEFYEQYFGPGTRLTVT.

This clonotype was seen repeatedly, ten times or more. The chain joins TRBV7-2 to TRBJ1-4, with a tentative D call TRBD1 (6 bases). Germline CDR1 reads SGHTA; CDR2 reads FQGNSA. V gave up 5 bases and J gave up 8 bases, with 15 bases separating them. The CDR3 loop spans 14 amino acids. This CDR3 reads CASSRRIQGEKLFF. The CDR3 region has the DNA TGTGCCAGCAGCCGCCGAATACAGGGCGAAAAACTGTTTTTT.

This clonotype was seen more than once but under ten times. With a much larger clone just one base away, this may be a read error. The chain combines TRBV14 with TRBJ1-2; D is unresolved. The CDR3 has 13 residues. The germline V gene has CDR1 SGHDN and CDR2 FVKESK. Trimming took 4 bases from V and 7 from J, leaving 13 bases between them. The CDR3 DNA sequence: TGTGCCAGCAGCCTCAGGACCGTGAGTGGCTACACCTTC. As protein: CASSLRTVSGYTF.

The sample holds many counts of this clonotype. The rearrangement uses TRBV19 and TRBJ2-1; D possibly corresponds to TRBD1 (6 bases). V was shortened by 6 bases and J by 0 bases, with 12 bases between the two germline ends. The CDR3 spans 15 residues. Germline loops: CDR1 LNHDA, CDR2 SQIVND (reference sequence). In nucleotides, the CDR3 is TGTGCCAGTAGCCAGGACAGATCCTCCTACAATGAGCAGTTCTTC. Translated, it gives CASSQDRSSYNEQFF.

The genes are TRBV4-2 and TRBJ2-3; 7 bases are shared with TRBD2. The CDR3 length is 12 residues. Per the germline V gene, CDR1 is LGHNA and CDR2 is YNFKEQ. In DNA form, the CDR3 reads TGTGAAAGCAGGGCGACTAGCATGACGCAGTATTTT. Translated, it gives CESRATSMTQYF.

The table lists this clonotype with many counts. The chain uses TRBV7-9 and TRBJ2-7, with no clear D. The CDR3 spans 13 residues. The germline V and J ends were trimmed by 4 bases and 3 bases, with 10 bases remaining between them. Germline lookup yields CDR1 SEHNR and CDR2 FQNEAQ (reference sequence). The CDR3 loop is CASSSDLRYEQYF. The CDR3 nucleotides are TGTGCCAGCAGCTCCGACCTCCGCTACGAGCAGTACTTC.

This clonotype has ten or more counts. CDR3 sequence (DNA): TGTGCCAGCAGACCGGGACTAGCGGACACAGATACGCAGTATTTT. Amino acid sequence: CASRPGLADTDTQYF. The V and J genes are TRBV6-2 or TRBV6-3 and TRBJ2-3; 11 bases align to TRBD2. The V gene end was trimmed by 6 bases and the J gene end by 2 bases; junction bases not matched to a gene: 4. The germline V gene has CDR1 MNHEY and CDR2 SVGEGT. The CDR3 covers 15 residues.

This clonotype was counted at least ten times. V gene TRBV7-2 combines with J gene TRBJ1-6; 7 positions agree with TRBD1. V gave up 4 bases and J gave up 14 bases; unmatched junction bases: 11. The germline V gene encodes CDR1 SGHTA and CDR2 FQGNSA. The length of the CDR3 is 14 residues. CDR3 sequence reads: CASSSTGAFGSLHF. The CDR3 DNA reads TGTGCCAGCAGCTCCACAGGGGCCTTTGGGTCCCTCCACTTT.

Many counts were recorded for this clonotype. J is TRBJ2-7 and V is TRBV2; 9 bases align to TRBD1. Trimming removed 5 bases from V and 5 bases from J; junction bases left unmatched: 4. The CDR3 has 13 residues. The germline V gene encodes CDR1 SNHLY and CDR2 FYNNEI. As DNA, the CDR3 is TGTGCCAGCAGTTCCACAGGGGGCAACGAGCAGTACTTC. Translated, it gives CASSSTGGNEQYF.

V gene TRBV11-2 combines with J gene TRBJ2-2, with 10 nucleotides matching TRBD1. V lost 5 bases, J lost 6 bases, and 3 bases stayed unmatched. This CDR3 spans 14 amino acids. Per germline, CDR1 SGHAT and CDR2 FQNNGV. CDR3 in DNA: TGTGCCAGCAGCAAAGGGACAGGGGCCGGGGAGCTGTTTTTT. Amino acid sequence: CASSKGTGAGELFF.

As to this clonotype: A read error may account for a junction end that differs from germline. This chain joins TRBV20-1 and TRBJ2-7; possible D gene TRBD2, 6 bases. CDR3 size: 14 residues. The V gene's germline CDR1 is DFQATT and CDR2 SNEGSKA (reference sequence). CDR3 DNA: TGCGGTGCTAGAGATAACGGGAGAAGCTACGAGCAGTACTTC. Residues: CGARDNGRSYEQYF.

A word on this clonotype: A read error may account for a junction end that differs from germline. DNA of the CDR3: TGTGCCAGCAGAGCAGTGGGAAACACCATGTATTTT. Its translation is CASRAVGNTMYF. This chain joins TRBV6-5 and TRBJ1-3, with D unresolved. CDR1 and CDR2 from the germline V gene are MNHEY and SVGAGI. The CDR3 has 12 amino acids.

This clonotype was picked up many times. The chain carries TRBV14 and TRBJ2-3; D is undetermined. This CDR3 contains 12 residues. V lost 1 base and J lost 6, with 5 bases in between. The V gene's germline CDR1 is SGHDN and CDR2 FVKESK. CDR3 residues: CASSQVRDTQYF. The CDR3 region has the DNA TGTGCCAGCAGCCAAGTACGGGATACGCAGTATTTT.

Ten or more counts support this clonotype. The chain joins TRBV19 to TRBJ2-1; 9 nucleotides match TRBD1. V gave up 5 bases and J gave up 5 bases; unmatched junction bases: 7. The CDR3 is 15 residues long. Germline CDR1 is LNHDA and CDR2 is SQIVND (reference sequence). CDR3 residues: CASSYRDREHNEQFF. The DNA for the CDR3 is TGTGCCAGTAGTTACCGGGACAGGGAACACAATGAGCAGTTCTTC.

The V gene is TRBV6-2 or TRBV6-3, the J gene TRBJ2-1; D remains ambiguous. CDR3 size: 13 residues. Trimming removed 9 bases from V and 6 bases from J, with 15 bases in between. Germline V lookup: CDR1 MNHEY, CDR2 SVGEGT. The CDR3 sequence is CASVIPPSNEQFF. The CDR3 nucleotides are TGTGCCAGTGTGATCCCCCCTAGCAATGAGCAGTTCTTC.

This clonotype has ten or more counts. V usage is TRBV2 and J usage is TRBJ2-2; 9 bases are shared with TRBD1. The CDR3 length is 14 residues. Trimming at V came to 9 bases and at J to 7 bases, leaving 9 bases not matched to a gene. The germline V gene has CDR1 SNHLY and CDR2 FYNNEI. Here the CDR3 DNA reads TGTGCCAGTAGTATACAGGGGGCCGTCGGGGAGCTGTTTTTT. Its translation: CASSIQGAVGELFF.

This clonotype was found many times. The chain employs TRBV2 and TRBJ2-3; D not certain. Per germline, CDR1 SNHLY and CDR2 FYNNEI. Trimming shortened V by 7 bases and J by 7 bases, and 18 bases separated the two germline ends. There are 14 residues in the CDR3. As DNA, the CDR3 is TGTGCCAGCATTCAAGAGGTGCTAGTCAATACGCAGTATTTT. It translates to CASIQEVLVNTQYF. The entire variable domain, with the rest obtained from reference TRBV2 and TRBJ2-3, is as follows: EPEVTQTPSHQVTQMGQEVILRCVPISNHLYFYWYRQILGQKVEFLVSFYNNEISEKSEIFDDQFSVERPDGSNFTLKIRSTKLEDSAMYFCASIQEVLVNTQYFGPGTRLTVL.

This clonotype was seen many times. CDR3 nucleotide sequence: TGTGCCATCAGTGAGTTACCGAACACCGGGGAGCTGTTTTTT. Its protein product is CAISELPNTGELFF. J is TRBJ2-2 and V is TRBV10-3; D is unresolved. Germline V CDR1 and CDR2: ENHRY, SYGVKD. The CDR3 consists of 14 residues. V lost 1 base to trimming and J lost 0 bases, with 3 bases between them.

At least ten counts were recorded for this clonotype. The chain employs TRBV29-1 and TRBJ1-3; TRBD1 might be the D (5 bases). The CDR3 totals 14 residues. V gave up 4 bases and J gave up 3 bases, with 13 bases separating them. From germline, CDR1 is SQVTM and CDR2 ANQGSEA. The CDR3 loop is CSVATVRGGNTIYF. The CDR3 DNA sequence: TGCAGCGTTGCGACAGTACGGGGTGGAAACACCATATATTTT.

This clonotype has a single count. In this CDR3 the conserved last residue, phenylalanine or tryptophan, is missing, so a read error is likely. It is unclear where the CDR3 begins or ends on the DNA, so no DNA is shown, and the CDR3 is as TCRdb lists it. The V and J genes are TRBV6-5 and TRBJ2-7; TRBD1 is taken as the D call from the table, unchecked against the DNA. Germline values: CDR1 MNHEY, CDR2 SVGAGI. From its first to its last residue, the CDR3 has 12 amino acids. The chain's CDR3 is CARSYPGAEQDS.

This clonotype was recorded at least ten times. The chain uses TRBV18 and TRBJ2-1, with D possibly being TRBD2 (7 bases). V was trimmed by 0 bases and J by 9 bases, leaving 18 bases between them. The CDR3 is 16 amino acids. CDR1 and CDR2 from the germline V gene are KGHSH and LQKENI. The CDR3 sequence is CASSPPGLPGVSEQFF. DNA of the CDR3: TGTGCCAGCTCACCACCGGGACTACCAGGGGTTAGTGAGCAGTTCTTC.

This clonotype was recorded many times. This chain connects TRBV20-1 to TRBJ2-7; tentative D call: TRBD2 (5 bases). CDR1 is DFQATT, CDR2 SNEGSKA, per germline (reference sequence). V was trimmed by 4 bases and J by 3 bases, leaving 10 bases between them. The CDR3 extends over 12 amino acids. CDR3 sequence: CSATIGVYEQYF. CDR3 nucleotides: TGCAGTGCTACCATCGGGGTCTACGAGCAGTACTTC.

As regards this clonotype: This may be a read error: a much more frequent sequence differs by one nucleotide. The chain combines TRBV5-1 with TRBJ2-1; 11 bases are shared with TRBD2. CDR3 length: 18 residues. Losses at the gene ends were 0 bases for V and 0 bases for J; bases not matched to a gene: 5. Germline V CDR1 and CDR2: SGHRS, YFSETQ. The DNA for the CDR3 is TGCGCCAGCAGCTTGGACCTAGCGGGGGGACGCTCCTACAATGAGCAGTTCTTC. Residues: CASSLDLAGGRSYNEQFF.

This clonotype was picked up many times. The genes are TRBV7-3 and TRBJ2-3, with D perhaps matching TRBD1 (6 bases). The CDR3 covers 15 residues. Trimming left V 5 bases short and J 2 bases short, with 14 bases between. Per germline, CDR1 SGHTA and CDR2 FQGTGA. The CDR3 loop reads CASSVTGKHTDTQYF. The CDR3 nucleotides are TGTGCCAGCAGCGTTACAGGGAAACACACAGATACGCAGTATTTT.

This clonotype was seen once. Relative to the germline gene, one junction end is altered; a read error may explain this. CDR3 sequence: CASSLSGTNRNQPQHF. The CDR3, as DNA: TGTGCCAGCAGCTTATCCGGGACAAATAGGAATCAGCCCCAGCATTTT. J is TRBJ1-5 and V is TRBV27; TRBD1 is a possible D gene (6 bases). CDR3 length equals 16 residues. Germline CDR1 MNHEY, CDR2 SMNVEV (reference sequence).

This clonotype has ten or more counts. The chain recombines TRBV20-1 with TRBJ1-5; no clear D gene. CDR3 length equals 13 residues. V shed 1 base and J shed 3 bases, with 7 bases lying between them. The V gene's germline CDR1 is DFQATT and CDR2 SNEGSKA (reference sequence). In DNA form, the CDR3 reads TGCAGTGCTAGAGTCCGAATCAATCAGCCCCAGCATTTT. Its protein product is CSARVRINQPQHF.

V usage is TRBV5-5 and J usage is TRBJ2-7, with a tentative D call TRBD2 (6 bases). This CDR3 region has 16 residues. Deletions cut 3 bases from V and 0 bases from J, with 16 bases between. Germline V gene data show CDR1 as SGHKS and CDR2 as YYEKEE (reference sequence). The CDR3 region is CASSSQVFGSSYEQYF. The CDR3 nucleotides are TGTGCCAGCAGCTCCCAGGTTTTCGGGAGCTCCTACGAGCAGTACTTC.